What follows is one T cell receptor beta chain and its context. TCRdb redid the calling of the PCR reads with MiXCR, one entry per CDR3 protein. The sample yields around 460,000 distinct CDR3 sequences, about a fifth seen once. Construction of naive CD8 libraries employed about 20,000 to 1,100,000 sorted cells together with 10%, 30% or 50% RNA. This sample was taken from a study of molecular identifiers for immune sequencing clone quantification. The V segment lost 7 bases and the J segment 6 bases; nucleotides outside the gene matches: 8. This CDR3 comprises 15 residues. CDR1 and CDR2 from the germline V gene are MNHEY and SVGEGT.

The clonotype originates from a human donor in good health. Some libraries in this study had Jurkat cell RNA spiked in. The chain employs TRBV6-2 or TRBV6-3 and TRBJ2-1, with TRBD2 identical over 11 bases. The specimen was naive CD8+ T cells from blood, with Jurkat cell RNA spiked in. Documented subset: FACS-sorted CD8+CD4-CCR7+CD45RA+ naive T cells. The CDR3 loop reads CASTDSGGAVNEQFF. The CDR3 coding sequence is TGTGCCAGCACTGATAGCGGGGGGGCCGTCAATGAGCAGTTCTTC.